This entry concerns a single TCR beta chain. The sample originates from a study of blood T cell repertoires in COVID-19. Study overall: There were acute and convalescent COVID-19 samples, and they came from the United States, Italy and Spain. T cells, B-cell-depleted T cells, or PBMCs supplied cDNA or gDNA.

Trimming shortened V by 2 bases and J by 7 bases, and 18 bases separated the two germline ends. In germline, CDR1 is KGHSH, CDR2 LQKENI. CDR3 size: 16 residues. Sequencing was performed with immunoSEQ multiplex PCR; in TCRdb, only in-frame clones are kept and a portion is missing. The sample consists of around 160,000 clones, approximately 84% of them appearing once. Sequenced material: peripheral blood. The TCR comes from an elderly woman with acute or convalescent COVID-19. This rearrangement joins TRBV18 to TRBJ1-5; D is unclear. The CDR3 region has the DNA TGTGCCAGCTCACCAAAGGATTCGGGGATTGAACAGCCCCAGCATTTT. Translating it yields CASSPKDSGIEQPQHF.